This T cell receptor (beta chain) was profiled in a study of shared clonotypes between healthy human individuals. Findings and caveats of the study: Collection of samples was limited to blood; tissue repertoires likely differ.

Measured with immunoSEQ multiplex PCR; TCRdb has only the in-frame clones, and not every one. The sample lists over 2,000,000 clones, around 95% occurring once. To note about this clone: Its antigen is not known.

The naive CD8 population came from CD45RO-negative cells selected for CCR7, without terminally differentiated effector memory CD45RA+ cells. The specimen was naive CD8+ T cells from PBMCs. The TCR sequence derives from a man aged 18 to 29 in good health. Some clones in this sample may be carry-over from other donors' samples.

The CDR3 DNA is TGTGCCACCAGCAGTGGAGGGGCGGGAGGACCTCAAGAGACCCAGTACTTC. Translated: CATSSGGAGGPQETQYF. The genes are TRBV15 and TRBJ2-5; the match to TRBD2 covers 8 bases. The trim removed 3 bases at V and 2 bases at J, leaving 11 bases unmatched. The CDR3 runs to 17 residues. Germline CDR1 and CDR2: LNHNV and YYDKDF (reference sequence).